The clone carrying this T cell receptor (beta chain) was found a few times. The antigen is undetermined. Naive CD8 T cells were sorted, and the gate applied was CD8+CD4-CCR7+CD45RA+. These data come from a study of molecular identifiers for immune sequencing clone quantification. For the study at large: The replicates split RNA from around 18,000 or 91,000 naive CD8 cells five ways and sequenced four. Study results and limitations: Spiked Jurkat TCR RNA from one cell was reportedly detectable among around 1 million naive cells.

Making the bulk TCR libraries relied on previously described methods and listed TCR primers. TCRdb itself ran the PCR reads through MiXCR, one entry per CDR3 protein. The table shows about 320,000 distinct CDR3 sequences, with roughly a quarter occurring only once. This receptor was taken from a human donor in good health. Some libraries in this study had Jurkat cell RNA spiked in. Sequences were obtained from naive CD8+ T cells from blood, with Jurkat cell RNA spiked in. Subset indicated: FACS-sorted CD8+CD4-CCR7+CD45RA+ naive T cells.

The CDR3 reads CASTPVGGGDLEQFF. In nucleotides, the CDR3 is TGTGCCAGCACCCCGGTAGGGGGGGGCGATCTGGAGCAGTTCTTC. V is TRBV9 and J is TRBJ2-1; possible D gene TRBD2, 7 bases. CDR3 length: 15 amino acids. Trimming left V 6 bases short and J 10 bases short, with 23 bases between. The V gene's germline CDR1 is SGDLS and CDR2 YYNGEE.